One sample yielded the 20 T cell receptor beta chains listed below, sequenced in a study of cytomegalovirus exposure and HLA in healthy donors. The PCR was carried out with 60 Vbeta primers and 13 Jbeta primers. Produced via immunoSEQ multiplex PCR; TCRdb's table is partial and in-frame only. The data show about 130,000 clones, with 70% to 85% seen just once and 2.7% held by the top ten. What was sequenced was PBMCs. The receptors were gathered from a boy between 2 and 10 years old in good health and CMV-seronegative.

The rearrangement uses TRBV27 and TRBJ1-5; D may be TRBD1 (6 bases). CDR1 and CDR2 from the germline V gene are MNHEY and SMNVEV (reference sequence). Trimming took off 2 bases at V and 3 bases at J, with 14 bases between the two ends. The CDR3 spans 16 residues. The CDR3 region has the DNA TGTGCCAGCAGTTTACAGGGGCAGGGATACAATCAGCCCCAGCATTTT. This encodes CASSLQGQGYNQPQHF.

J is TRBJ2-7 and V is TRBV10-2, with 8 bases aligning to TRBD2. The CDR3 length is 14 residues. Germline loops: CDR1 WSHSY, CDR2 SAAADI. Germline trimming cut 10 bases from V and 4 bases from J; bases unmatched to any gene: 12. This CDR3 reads CATPGGGVEYEQYV. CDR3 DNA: TGCGCCACCCCGGGGGGGGGAGTTGAGTACGAGCAGTACGTC.

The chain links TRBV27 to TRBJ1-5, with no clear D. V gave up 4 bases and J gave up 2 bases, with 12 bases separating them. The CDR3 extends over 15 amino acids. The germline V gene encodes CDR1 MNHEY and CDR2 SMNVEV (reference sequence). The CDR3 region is CASSSGESRNQPQHF. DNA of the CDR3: TGTGCCAGCAGTTCTGGGGAGAGTCGCAATCAGCCCCAGCATTTT.

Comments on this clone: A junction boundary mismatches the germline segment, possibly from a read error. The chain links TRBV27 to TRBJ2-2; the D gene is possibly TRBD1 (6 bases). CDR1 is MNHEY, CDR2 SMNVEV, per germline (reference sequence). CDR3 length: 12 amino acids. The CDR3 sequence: CASRGDTRELFF. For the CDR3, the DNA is TGTGCCAGCAGGGGGGACACCAGGGAGCTGTTTTTT.

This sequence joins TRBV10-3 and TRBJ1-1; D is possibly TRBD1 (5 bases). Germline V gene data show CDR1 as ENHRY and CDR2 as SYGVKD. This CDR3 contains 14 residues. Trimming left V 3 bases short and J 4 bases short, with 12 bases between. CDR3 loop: CAISEGREATEAFF. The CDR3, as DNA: TGTGCCATCAGTGAAGGCAGGGAGGCCACTGAAGCTTTCTTT.

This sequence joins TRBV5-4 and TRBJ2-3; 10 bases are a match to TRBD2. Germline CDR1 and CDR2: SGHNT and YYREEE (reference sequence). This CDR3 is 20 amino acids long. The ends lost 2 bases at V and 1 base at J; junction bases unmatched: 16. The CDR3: CASSLAGGTNAPIRTDTQYF. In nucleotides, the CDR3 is TGTGCCAGCAGCTTAGCGGGGGGGACAAACGCCCCTATTCGCACAGATACGCAGTATTTT.

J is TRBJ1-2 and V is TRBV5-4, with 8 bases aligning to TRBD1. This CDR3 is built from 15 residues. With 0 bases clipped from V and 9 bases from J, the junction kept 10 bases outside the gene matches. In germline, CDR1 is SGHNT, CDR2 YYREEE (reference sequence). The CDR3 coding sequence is TGTGCCAGCAGCTTGGGCCCCCGAACAGGGGGGAGCTACACCTTC. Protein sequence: CASSLGPRTGGSYTF.

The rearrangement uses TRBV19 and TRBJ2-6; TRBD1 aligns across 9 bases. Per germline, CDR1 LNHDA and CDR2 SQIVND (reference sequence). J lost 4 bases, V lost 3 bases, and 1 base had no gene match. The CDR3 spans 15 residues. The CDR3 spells CASSMTGGGANVLTF. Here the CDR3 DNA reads TGTGCCAGTAGTATGACAGGGGGAGGGGCCAACGTCCTGACTTTC.

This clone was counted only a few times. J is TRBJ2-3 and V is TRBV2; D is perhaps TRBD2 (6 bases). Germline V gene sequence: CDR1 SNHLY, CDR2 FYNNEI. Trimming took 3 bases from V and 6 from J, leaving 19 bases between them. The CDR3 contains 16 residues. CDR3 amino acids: CASSEEGTGATDTQYF. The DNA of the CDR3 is TGTGCCAGCAGTGAGGAAGGGACTGGAGCTACGGATACGCAGTATTTT.

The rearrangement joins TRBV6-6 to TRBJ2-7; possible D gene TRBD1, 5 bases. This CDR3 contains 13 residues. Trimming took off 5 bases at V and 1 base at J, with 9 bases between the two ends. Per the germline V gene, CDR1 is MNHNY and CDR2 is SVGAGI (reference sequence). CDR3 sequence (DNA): TGTGCCAGCAGTAGTAGGGGTTCCTACGAGCAGTACGTC. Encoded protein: CASSSRGSYEQYV.

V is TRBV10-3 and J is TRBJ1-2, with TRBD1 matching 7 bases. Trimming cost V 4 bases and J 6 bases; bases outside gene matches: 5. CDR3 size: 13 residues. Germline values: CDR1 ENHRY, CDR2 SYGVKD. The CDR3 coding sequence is TGTGCCATCAGTGGTTTGACAGGGAATGGCTACACCTTC. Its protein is CAISGLTGNGYTF.

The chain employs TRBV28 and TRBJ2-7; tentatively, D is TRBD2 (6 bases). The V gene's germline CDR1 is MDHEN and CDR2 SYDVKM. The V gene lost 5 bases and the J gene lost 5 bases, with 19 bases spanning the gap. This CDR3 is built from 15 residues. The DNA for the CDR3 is TGTGCCAGCAGTCCCCTCCGGGACGGAGGGCACGAGCAGTACTTC. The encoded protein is CASSPLRDGGHEQYF.

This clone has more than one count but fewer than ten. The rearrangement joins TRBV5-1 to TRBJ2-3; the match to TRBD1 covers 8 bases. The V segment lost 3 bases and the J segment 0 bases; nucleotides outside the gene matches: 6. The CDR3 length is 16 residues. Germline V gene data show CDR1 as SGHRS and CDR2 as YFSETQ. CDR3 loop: CASSSAGGVSTDTQYF. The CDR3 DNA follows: TGCGCCAGCAGCTCTGCAGGGGGCGTCAGCACAGATACGCAGTATTTT.

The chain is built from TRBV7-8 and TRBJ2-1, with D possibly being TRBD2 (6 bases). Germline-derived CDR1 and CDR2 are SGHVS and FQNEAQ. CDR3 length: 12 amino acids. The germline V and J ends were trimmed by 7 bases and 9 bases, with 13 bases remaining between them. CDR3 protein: CASTQTGGEQFF. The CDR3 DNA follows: TGTGCCAGCACCCAAACCGGGGGTGAGCAGTTCTTC.

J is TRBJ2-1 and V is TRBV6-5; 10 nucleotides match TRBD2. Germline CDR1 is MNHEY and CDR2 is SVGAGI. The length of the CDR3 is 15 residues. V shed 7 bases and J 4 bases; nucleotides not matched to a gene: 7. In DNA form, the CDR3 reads TGTGCCAGCAAGTCAACTAGCGGGGTATACAATGAGCAGTTCTTC. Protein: CASKSTSGVYNEQFF.

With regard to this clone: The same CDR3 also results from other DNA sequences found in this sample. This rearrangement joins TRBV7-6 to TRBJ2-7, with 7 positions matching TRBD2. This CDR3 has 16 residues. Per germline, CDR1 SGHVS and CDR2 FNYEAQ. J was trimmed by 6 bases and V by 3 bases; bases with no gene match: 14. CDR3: CASSLGQALATGEQYF. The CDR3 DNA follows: TGTGCCAGCAGCTTGGGGCAGGCACTAGCGACGGGCGAGCAGTACTTC.

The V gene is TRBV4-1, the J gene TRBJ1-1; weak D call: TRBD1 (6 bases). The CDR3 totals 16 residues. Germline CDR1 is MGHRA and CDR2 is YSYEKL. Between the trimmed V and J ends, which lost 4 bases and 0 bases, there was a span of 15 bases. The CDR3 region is CASSPGGGWMNTEAFF. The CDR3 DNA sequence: TGCGCCAGCAGCCCGGGGGGCGGGTGGATGAACACTGAAGCTTTCTTT.

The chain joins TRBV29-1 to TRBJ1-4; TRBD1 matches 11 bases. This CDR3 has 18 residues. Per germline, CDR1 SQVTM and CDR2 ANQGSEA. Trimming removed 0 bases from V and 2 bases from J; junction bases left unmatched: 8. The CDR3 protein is CSVEDGPGTGGTNEKLFF. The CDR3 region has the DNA TGCAGCGTTGAAGATGGGCCCGGGACAGGGGGGACTAATGAAAAACTGTTTTTT.

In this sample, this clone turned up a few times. The CDR3 here is CASSTGTGAMNTEAFF. In DNA form, the CDR3 reads TGTGCCAGTAGTACCGGGACAGGGGCGATGAACACTGAAGCTTTCTTT. The chain employs TRBV19 and TRBJ1-1; 10 bases fit TRBD1. V was pared by 4 bases and J by 0 bases, with 5 bases of the junction left unmatched. The CDR3 contains 16 residues. CDR1 is LNHDA and CDR2 is SQIVND in the germline V gene (reference sequence).

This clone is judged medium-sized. CDR3 loop: CASSEAGTSVNTEAFF. CDR3 bases: TGTGCCAGCAGTGAAGCCGGGACATCTGTGAACACTGAAGCTTTCTTT. The V gene is TRBV6-1, the J gene TRBJ1-1; D possibly corresponds to TRBD1 (6 bases). The V and J ends lost 0 bases and 0 bases respectively, with 11 bases between them. Per the germline V gene, CDR1 is MNHNS and CDR2 is SASEGT. The CDR3 runs to 16 residues.